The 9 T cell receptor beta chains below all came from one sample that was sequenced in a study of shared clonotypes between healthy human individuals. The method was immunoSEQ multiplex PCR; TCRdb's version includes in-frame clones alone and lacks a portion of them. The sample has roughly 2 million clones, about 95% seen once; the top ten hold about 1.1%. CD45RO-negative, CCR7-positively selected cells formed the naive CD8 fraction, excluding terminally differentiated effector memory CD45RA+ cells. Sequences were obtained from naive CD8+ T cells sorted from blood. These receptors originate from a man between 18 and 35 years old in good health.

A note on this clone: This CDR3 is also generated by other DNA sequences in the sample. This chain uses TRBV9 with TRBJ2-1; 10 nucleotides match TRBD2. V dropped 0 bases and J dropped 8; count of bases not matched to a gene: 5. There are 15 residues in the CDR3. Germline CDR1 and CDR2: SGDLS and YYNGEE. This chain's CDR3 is CASSVEAGGPDEQFF. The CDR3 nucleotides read TGTGCCAGCAGCGTAGAAGCGGGGGGGCCCGATGAGCAGTTCTTC.

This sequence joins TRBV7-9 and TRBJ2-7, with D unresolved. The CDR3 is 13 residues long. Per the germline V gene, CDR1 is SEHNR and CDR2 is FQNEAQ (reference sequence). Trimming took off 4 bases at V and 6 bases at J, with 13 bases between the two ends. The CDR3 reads CASSSSSVGEQYF. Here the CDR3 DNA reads TGTGCCAGCAGCTCCTCCTCCGTGGGCGAGCAGTACTTC.

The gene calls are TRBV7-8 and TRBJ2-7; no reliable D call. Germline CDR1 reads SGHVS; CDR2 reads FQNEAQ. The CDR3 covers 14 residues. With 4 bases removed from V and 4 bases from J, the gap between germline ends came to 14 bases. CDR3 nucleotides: TGTGCCAGCAGCTGGGGTGTCCTAACGTACGAGCAGTACTTC. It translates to CASSWGVLTYEQYF.

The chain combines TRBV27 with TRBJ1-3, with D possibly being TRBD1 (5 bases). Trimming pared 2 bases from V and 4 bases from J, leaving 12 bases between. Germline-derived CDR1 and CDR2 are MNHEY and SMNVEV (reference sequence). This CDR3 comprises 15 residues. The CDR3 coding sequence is TGTGCCAGCAGTTTAGGGGGTAGGGGCGGAAACACCATATATTTT. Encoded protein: CASSLGGRGGNTIYF.

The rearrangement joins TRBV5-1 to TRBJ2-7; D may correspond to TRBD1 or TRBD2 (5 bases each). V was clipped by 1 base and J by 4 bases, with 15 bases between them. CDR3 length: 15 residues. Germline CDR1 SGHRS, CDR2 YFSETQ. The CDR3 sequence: CASSLSGPRGYEQYF. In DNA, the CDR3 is TGCGCCAGCAGCTTGTCGGGGCCAAGAGGGTACGAGCAGTACTTC.

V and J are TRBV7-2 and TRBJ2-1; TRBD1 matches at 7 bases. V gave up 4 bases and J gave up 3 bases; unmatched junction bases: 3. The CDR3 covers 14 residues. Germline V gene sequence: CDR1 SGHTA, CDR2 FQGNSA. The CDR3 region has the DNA TGTGCCAGCAGCTCGCAGGGGGACTACAATGAGCAGTTCTTC. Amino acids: CASSSQGDYNEQFF.

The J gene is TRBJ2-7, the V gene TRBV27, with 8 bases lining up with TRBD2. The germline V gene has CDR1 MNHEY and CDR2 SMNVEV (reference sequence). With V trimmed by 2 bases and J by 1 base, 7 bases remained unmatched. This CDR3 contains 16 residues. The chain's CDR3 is CASSLGPGGGSYEQYF. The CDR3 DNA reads TGTGCCAGCAGTTTAGGGCCGGGCGGGGGGTCCTACGAGCAGTACTTC.

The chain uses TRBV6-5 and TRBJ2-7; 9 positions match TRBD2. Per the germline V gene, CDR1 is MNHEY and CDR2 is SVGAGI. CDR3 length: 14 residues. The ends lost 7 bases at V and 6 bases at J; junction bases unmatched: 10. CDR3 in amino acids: CASTISGSGTEQYF. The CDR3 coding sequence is TGTGCCAGCACCATTAGCGGGAGTGGGACCGAGCAGTACTTC.

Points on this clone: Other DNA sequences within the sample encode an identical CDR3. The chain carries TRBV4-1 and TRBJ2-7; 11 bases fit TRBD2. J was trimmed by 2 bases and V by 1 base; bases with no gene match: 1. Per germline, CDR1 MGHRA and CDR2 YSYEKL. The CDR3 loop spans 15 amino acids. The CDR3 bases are TGCGCCAGCAGCCAAGTACTAGCGGGGGCCTACGAGCAGTACTTC. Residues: CASSQVLAGAYEQYF.